Below are 29 T cell receptor beta chains sequenced from a single sample in a study of cytomegalovirus exposure and HLA in healthy donors. Vbeta (60) and Jbeta (13) primers were used in the PCR. Here immunoSEQ multiplex PCR was the method, and the copy in TCRdb shows in-frame clones only, minus some. The table lists about 110,000 clones, approximately 83% of them singletons. The specimen was PBMCs. The receptors derive from a woman younger than 35 in good health and CMV-seronegative.

This clone has just a few counts. This chain links TRBV28 with TRBJ1-1, with 7 nucleotides matching TRBD1. The CDR3 has 13 amino acids. CDR1 MDHEN and CDR2 SYDVKM come from the germline V gene. The ends lost 6 bases at V and 9 bases at J; junction bases unmatched: 10. CDR3 DNA sequence: TGTGCCAGCAGACGGGCGGGACAGCTGAAAGCTTTCTTT. Amino acids: CASRRAGQLKAFF.

The chain combines TRBV18 with TRBJ1-4; TRBD1 might be the D (6 bases). The V end was cut by 4 bases, the J end by 10 bases, with 16 bases between. This CDR3 is built from 14 residues. Germline values: CDR1 KGHSH, CDR2 LQKENI. The CDR3 DNA is TGTGCCAGCTCACTTAAGACAGGTCATGGAAAACTGTTTTTT. Translated: CASSLKTGHGKLFF.

This sequence joins TRBV5-1 and TRBJ1-1, with D perhaps TRBD1 (5 bases). Germline CDR1 reads SGHRS; CDR2 reads YFSETQ. CDR3 size: 16 residues. Trimming took 0 bases from V and 1 from J, leaving 13 bases between them. In DNA, the CDR3 is TGCGCCAGCAGCTTGGCTGGCGGGGCTCAGAACACTGAAGCTTTCTTT. Amino acid sequence: CASSLAGGAQNTEAFF.

In DNA form, the CDR3 reads TGCGCCAGCAGCTGGACAGGGGAGGGGGAAAAACTGTTTTTT. Translation: CASSWTGEGEKLFF. This rearrangement joins TRBV5-1 to TRBJ1-4, with 9 positions matching TRBD1. J was trimmed by 8 bases and V by 3 bases; bases with no gene match: 5. This CDR3 is 14 amino acids long. Germline CDR1 and CDR2: SGHRS and YFSETQ.

The J gene is TRBJ2-2, the V gene TRBV9; 9 nucleotides align to TRBD1. The CDR3 runs to 16 residues. CDR1 and CDR2 (germline): SGDLS, YYNGEE. V trimming: 3 bases; J trimming: 3 bases; junction bases outside the gene matches: 6. CDR3 nucleotide sequence: TGTGCCAGCAGCGCGCGGACAGGGGCGTACACCGGGGAGCTGTTTTTT. Its protein product is CASSARTGAYTGELFF.

The chain carries TRBV7-9 and TRBJ1-2; 11 bases map to TRBD1. V lost 5 bases to trimming and J lost 5 bases; unmatched junction nucleotides: 1. The length of the CDR3 is 13 residues. Germline V gene sequence: CDR1 SEHNR, CDR2 FQNEAQ (reference sequence). The CDR3 region has the DNA TGTGCCAGCAGCGGACAGGGGGCTTATGGCTACACCTTC. It is translated as CASSGQGAYGYTF.

The CDR3 DNA follows: TGTGCCAGCAGTTTCGACAGGGCGGACACTGAAGCTTTCTTT. It encodes CASSFDRADTEAFF. The chain is built from TRBV27 and TRBJ1-1; 7 nucleotides line up with TRBD1. The CDR3 is 14 amino acids. Per the germline V gene, CDR1 is MNHEY and CDR2 is SMNVEV (reference sequence). V lost 3 bases and J lost 3; bases outside the gene matches: 4.

The chain joins TRBV4-1 to TRBJ2-7; no firm D call. CDR3 length: 13 residues. Trimming took off 0 bases at V and 4 bases at J, with 7 bases between the two ends. The germline CDR1 and CDR2 sequences are MGHRA and YSYEKL. For the CDR3, the DNA is TGCGCCAGCAGCCAAGAGCAGGTTTACGAGCAGTACTTC. It specifies CASSQEQVYEQYF.

This clone was seen only once. V and J are TRBV27 and TRBJ2-1; possibly TRBD1 for D (5 bases). Trimming shortened V by 7 bases and J by 6 bases, and 16 bases separated the two germline ends. Germline CDR1 MNHEY, CDR2 SMNVEV (reference sequence). This CDR3 contains 14 residues. The CDR3 DNA follows: TGTGCCAGCAATAACGACAATACAGGCAATGAGCAGTTCTTC. This gives the protein CASNNDNTGNEQFF.

The genes are TRBV28 and TRBJ1-5, with unresolved D. Trimming cost V 2 bases and J 4 bases, with 9 bases left between them. The CDR3 has 14 amino acids. Germline CDR1 reads MDHEN; CDR2 reads SYDVKM. The CDR3 DNA reads TGTGCCAGCAGTTTACACCAGGATAATCAGCCCCAGCATTTT. Translating gives CASSLHQDNQPQHF.

There are a few counts of this clone. The rearrangement joins TRBV6-1 to TRBJ1-5; no reliable D call. Germline V CDR1 and CDR2: MNHNS, SASEGT. This CDR3 region has 12 residues. V lost 3 bases to trimming and J lost 7 bases, with 7 bases between them. In DNA form, the CDR3 reads TGTGCCAGCAGTGATGTACACCAGCCCCAGCATTTT. Amino acids: CASSDVHQPQHF.

The chain has TRBV10-3 and TRBJ1-2; 10 bases agree with TRBD1. The CDR3 is 16 amino acids. The junction had 10 bases not matched to a gene; V was cut back by 6 bases and J by 3 bases. Germline values: CDR1 ENHRY, CDR2 SYGVKD. CDR3 loop: CAIRKTGQGEYYGYTF. CDR3 sequence (DNA): TGTGCCATCAGGAAAACCGGACAGGGGGAGTACTATGGCTACACCTTC.

The table lists this clone with a count of one. This chain uses TRBV6-6 with TRBJ1-2; D perhaps matches TRBD1 (6 bases). The CDR3 runs 15 residues. The germline CDR1 and CDR2 sequences are MNHNY and SVGAGI (reference sequence). V lost 5 bases and J 4 bases, leaving 17 bases between the germline ends. In nucleotides, the CDR3 is TGTGCCAGCAGTCCGCCGACAGGCTGGGTCTATGGCTACACCTTC. Protein: CASSPPTGWVYGYTF.

In nucleotides, the CDR3 is TGTGCCAGCAAGGATCGGCGGAGTTCCACAGATACGCAGTATTTT. Protein product: CASKDRRSSTDTQYF. The rearrangement joins TRBV7-2 to TRBJ2-3; D gene uncertain. The CDR3 runs 15 residues. V lost 7 bases and J lost 2, with 16 bases in between. The V gene's germline CDR1 is SGHTA and CDR2 FQGNSA. Filled out from reference TRBV7-2 and TRBJ2-3, the complete variable domain reads GAGVSQSPSNKVTEKGKDVELRCDPISGHTALYWYRQSLGQGLEFLIYFQGNSAPDKSGLPSDRFSAERTGGSVSTLTIQRTQQEDSAVYLCASKDRRSSTDTQYFGPGTRLTVL.

This clone has only one observation. The rearrangement uses TRBV5-4 and TRBJ2-1; D possibly corresponds to TRBD1 (6 bases). Germline CDR1 and CDR2: SGHNT and YYREEE (reference sequence). CDR3 length: 14 residues. V shed 2 bases and J shed 10 bases, with 16 bases lying between them. The CDR3 region has the DNA TGTGCCAGCAGCTTCATCCAGGGGCGACAAGAGCAGTTCTTC. Protein product: CASSFIQGRQEQFF.

In the case of this clone: Additional DNA sequences in this sample encode the identical CDR3. The chain joins TRBV15 to TRBJ1-5, with D perhaps TRBD1 (5 bases). Germline loops: CDR1 LNHNV, CDR2 YYDKDF (reference sequence). The CDR3 runs 13 residues. The ends were cut back, 1 base at V and 5 bases at J, with 6 bases in the middle. CDR3 residues: CATSRAGDQPQHF. As DNA, the CDR3 is TGTGCCACCAGCAGAGCGGGGGATCAGCCCCAGCATTTT.

This chain joins TRBV6-5 and TRBJ1-6; D unclear. V was pared by 2 bases and J by 9 bases, with 11 bases between. The CDR3 length is 14 residues. The germline CDR1 and CDR2 sequences are MNHEY and SVGAGI. This CDR3 reads CASSYGLSSSPLHF. In DNA form, the CDR3 reads TGTGCCAGCAGTTACGGGCTTTCCAGTTCACCCCTCCACTTT.

This chain connects TRBV28 to TRBJ2-3; 7 bases align to TRBD1. CDR3 length equals 15 residues. J lost 2 bases, V lost 5 bases, and 7 bases had no gene match. The germline CDR1 and CDR2 sequences are MDHEN and SYDVKM. The CDR3 loop is CASSGGQLNTDTQYF. For the CDR3, the DNA is TGTGCCAGCAGTGGGGGACAGCTAAACACAGATACGCAGTATTTT.

The table lists this clone with a few counts. This chain connects TRBV5-5 to TRBJ1-1; D not resolved. V lost 5 bases and J lost 3, with 14 bases in between. Looked up from germline, CDR1 is SGHKS and CDR2 is YYEKEE (reference sequence). The length of the CDR3 is 14 residues. The CDR3 reads CASRAGIGDTEAFF. The CDR3 DNA follows: TGTGCCAGCAGAGCGGGTATCGGTGACACTGAAGCTTTCTTT.

Here the CDR3 DNA reads TGTGCCAGCAGCTCTTACAGGGAGGGCCAGCCCCAGCATTTT. Its translation: CASSSYREGQPQHF. The chain recombines TRBV9 with TRBJ1-5, with D maybe TRBD1 (6 bases). CDR1 SGDLS and CDR2 YYNGEE come from the germline V gene. Deletions cut 4 bases from V and 7 bases from J, with 15 bases between. The CDR3 sequence is 14 residues long.

The chain employs TRBV28 and TRBJ1-5; 8 positions agree with TRBD1. The CDR3 covers 14 residues. With V trimmed by 6 bases and J by 6 bases, 7 bases remained unmatched. Germline CDR1 reads MDHEN; CDR2 reads SYDVKM. CDR3 protein: CASRPGQGGQPQHF. The CDR3 nucleotides read TGTGCCAGCAGACCTGGACAGGGCGGTCAGCCCCAGCATTTT.

The CDR3 bases are TGTGCCAGCAGTCGGACAGGGGCGGGGGAGCAGTACTTC. It is translated as CASSRTGAGEQYF. The rearrangement links TRBV6-4 to TRBJ2-7, with 9 positions matching TRBD1. The CDR3 covers 13 residues. Germline V CDR1 and CDR2: MRHNA, SNTAGT. The J segment lost 7 bases and the V segment lost 5 bases, leaving 6 bases of the junction unmatched.

In this sample, this clone turned up a few times. V and J are TRBV6-5 and TRBJ2-7; D is possibly TRBD1 (6 bases). The germline V gene encodes CDR1 MNHEY and CDR2 SVGAGI. Trimming removed 8 bases from V and 1 base from J, with 15 bases in between. The CDR3 runs to 14 residues. The CDR3 reads CASGRTVDSYEQYV. The CDR3 DNA is TGTGCCAGCGGTAGGACAGTGGATTCCTACGAGCAGTACGTC.

The chain links TRBV15 to TRBJ1-1; 9 positions match TRBD1. Trimming at V came to 9 bases and at J to 5 bases, leaving 16 bases not matched to a gene. The length of the CDR3 is 16 residues. CDR1 and CDR2 (germline): LNHNV, YYDKDF (reference sequence). The CDR3 nucleotides read TGTGCCACATTAGACCGGGACAGGGAGGGGGGGACTGAAGCTTTCTTT. The encoded protein is CATLDRDREGGTEAFF.

The chain has TRBV7-2 and TRBJ1-4; 8 bases are a match to TRBD1. After removal of 4 bases from V and 8 bases from J, the junction contained 6 bases not matched to a gene. This CDR3 comprises 14 residues. The germline gives CDR1 SGHTA, CDR2 FQGNSA. The CDR3 spells CASSSGQGQEKLFF. CDR3 coding DNA: TGTGCCAGCAGCTCAGGACAGGGTCAAGAAAAACTGTTTTTT.

The J gene is TRBJ2-1, the V gene TRBV4-1, with D perhaps TRBD1 (5 bases). V lost 4 bases and J lost 7, with 14 bases in between. This CDR3 has 14 amino acids. Germline assignment: CDR1 MGHRA and CDR2 YSYEKL. CDR3 nucleotides: TGCGCCAGCAGCCTCACCCTGTCAGGGAATGAGCAGTTCTTC. Translating gives CASSLTLSGNEQFF.

A note on this clone: Other nucleotide sequences from this sample produce the same CDR3. The chain is built from TRBV4-1 and TRBJ1-1; D is unclear. Germline CDR1 and CDR2: MGHRA and YSYEKL. There are 17 residues in the CDR3. V lost 3 bases and J 3 bases, leaving 20 bases between the germline ends. CDR3 sequence: CASSHLFAPLADTEAFF. CDR3 nucleotides: TGCGCCAGCAGCCACCTTTTCGCTCCCTTGGCGGACACTGAAGCTTTCTTT.

This clone was counted once. The chain couples TRBV7-2 to TRBJ2-7, with 7 positions matching TRBD2. V lost 2 bases to trimming and J lost 7 bases; unmatched junction nucleotides: 8. The germline gives CDR1 SGHTA, CDR2 FQGNSA. This CDR3 is 14 amino acids long. The CDR3 DNA sequence: TGTGCCAGCAGCTTAATGTTGGGAGGGACGGAGCAGTACGTC. Protein: CASSLMLGGTEQYV.

This chain joins TRBV11-2 and TRBJ2-1; 15 positions match TRBD2. The CDR3 length is 14 residues. CDR1 is SGHAT and CDR2 is FQNNGV in the germline V gene. Losses at the gene ends were 6 bases for V and 8 bases for J; bases not matched to a gene: 2. The CDR3 coding sequence is TGTGCCAGCAGACGGACTAGCGGGGGGGATGAGCAGTTCTTC. The encoded protein is CASRRTSGGDEQFF. Filled out from reference TRBV11-2 and TRBJ2-1, the complete variable domain reads EAGVAQSPRYKIIEKRQSVAFWCNPISGHATLYWYQQILGQGPKLLIQFQNNGVVDDSQLPKDRFSAERLKGVDSTLKIQPAKLEDSAVYLCASRRTSGGDEQFFGPGTRLTVL.